Here is one TCR beta chain with its context. The data derive from a study of blood T cell repertoires in COVID-19. For the study at large: From the United States, Italy and Spain came samples of acute and convalescent COVID-19. Sources were T cells, B-cell-depleted T cells, or PBMCs; the material itself was cDNA or gDNA.

In the original workflow: From reference gene primer amplification, estimates of nucleated cell counts were derived. Assay: immunoSEQ multiplex PCR; the TCRdb copy retains only in-frame clones and omits some. V, J and clone size are taken as reported in that table, and D and trimming were inferred from the DNA itself. This sample yields fewer than 150,000 clones, of which 77% are seen a single time; over 15% belongs to the top ten. Germline lookup yields CDR1 SNHLY and CDR2 FYNNEI. After removal of 7 bases from V and 6 bases from J, the junction contained 3 bases not matched to a gene. CDR3 length: 13 residues.

The sample consisted of peripheral blood. The chain has TRBV2 and TRBJ2-7; the match to TRBD2 covers 13 bases. The sequence came from a man older than 75 with acute or convalescent COVID-19. Here the CDR3 reads CASKGLAGFEQYF. The DNA of the CDR3 is TGTGCCAGCAAGGGACTAGCGGGGTTCGAGCAGTACTTC. The entire variable domain, with the rest obtained from reference TRBV2 and TRBJ2-7, is as follows: EPEVTQTPSHQVTQMGQEVILRCVPISNHLYFYWYRQILGQKVEFLVSFYNNEISEKSEIFDDQFSVERPDGSNFTLKIRSTKLEDSAMYFCASKGLAGFEQYFGPGTRLTVT.